This TCR beta chain was sequenced in a study of shared clonotypes between healthy human individuals. This clone was seen a single time. On sorted subsets, replicate PCRs used roughly 190 ng DNA, or tens of thousands of T cell genomes. Repertoires were generated with immunoSEQ multiplex PCR, while TCRdb's copy carries only in-frame clones and drops some. Of millions of clones detected, 95% appear once; the ten largest clones hold 0.1% to 0.15%. Healthy HIV-negative adults with no recent acute infections or vaccinations were recruited as donors. The sequence was collected from a man between 18 and 35 years old in good health. Sequenced material: naive CD4+ T cells sorted from blood. Subset denoted: CD45RA+ positively selected.

The CDR3 is CASSPGLAWVEQYF. In DNA form, the CDR3 reads TGTGCCAGCAGCCCGGGACTAGCCTGGGTCGAGCAGTACTTC. V usage is TRBV7-2 and J usage is TRBJ2-7, with TRBD2 matching 9 bases. The CDR3 totals 14 residues. Germline values: CDR1 SGHTA, CDR2 FQGNSA. V dropped 5 bases and J dropped 6; count of bases not matched to a gene: 8.